The 10 T cell receptor beta chains below come from one sample, sequenced in a study of shared clonotypes between healthy human individuals. Repertoires were generated with immunoSEQ multiplex PCR, while TCRdb's copy carries only in-frame clones and drops some. The table includes some 1 million clones, approximately 76% detected once. The sequenced material came from memory CD4+ T cells sorted from blood. Subset denoted: CD45RA-negative fraction. The receptors were sampled from a man between 18 and 29 years old in good health.

The genes are TRBV5-5 and TRBJ1-1; 7 positions match TRBD1. Trimming cost V 4 bases and J 7 bases; bases outside gene matches: 10. CDR1 and CDR2 from the germline V gene are SGHKS and YYEKEE (reference sequence). The CDR3 consists of 14 residues. CDR3 in amino acids: CASSMIRDRFEAFF. DNA for the CDR3: TGTGCCAGCAGCATGATCCGGGACAGATTTGAAGCTTTCTTT.

This chain links TRBV4-1 with TRBJ2-1; 10 bases are shared with TRBD1. V lost 2 bases and J lost 4; bases outside the gene matches: 11. CDR3 length equals 18 residues. Germline V gives CDR1 MGHRA, CDR2 YSYEKL. The CDR3 region is CASSQSFAGTGAYNEQFF. For the CDR3, the DNA is TGCGCCAGCAGCCAAAGTTTCGCTGGGACAGGGGCTTACAATGAGCAGTTCTTC.

The chain recombines TRBV6-6 with TRBJ2-7; weak D call: TRBD2 (5 bases). This CDR3 has 12 amino acids. Germline V CDR1 and CDR2: MNHNY, SVGAGI (reference sequence). The ends were cut back, 5 bases at V and 3 bases at J, with 8 bases in the middle. The CDR3 DNA is TGTGCCAGCAGTCAGAGCGGCTACGAGCAGTACTTC. Its translation: CASSQSGYEQYF.

In its sample, this clone was seen a few times. V is TRBV19 and J is TRBJ1-3; TRBD1 is a possible D gene (5 bases). CDR3 length equals 13 residues. V was cut by 3 bases and J by 7 bases, with 10 bases left in between. CDR1 is LNHDA and CDR2 is SQIVND in the germline V gene (reference sequence). CDR3 DNA sequence: TGTGCCAGTAGTATTCCAGGGACGAACACCATATATTTT. Encoded protein: CASSIPGTNTIYF.

The chain is built from TRBV10-3 and TRBJ1-2; possibly TRBD1 for D (6 bases). Germline V lookup: CDR1 ENHRY, CDR2 SYGVKD. Between the trimmed V and J ends, which lost 4 bases and 8 bases, there was a span of 14 bases. The CDR3 totals 13 residues. CDR3 loop: CAISGDITDGYTF. The CDR3 nucleotides are TGTGCCATCAGTGGGGACATAACGGACGGCTACACCTTC.

V gene TRBV6-1 combines with J gene TRBJ1-6; tentative D call: TRBD1 (6 bases). The V end was cut by 4 bases, the J end by 7 bases, with 11 bases between. The CDR3 consists of 14 residues. The germline V gene has CDR1 MNHNS and CDR2 SASEGT. CDR3 sequence (DNA): TGTGCCAGCAGTGGACAGGATTTGAATTCACCCCTCCACTTT. Its translation is CASSGQDLNSPLHF.

The V gene is TRBV7-9, the J gene TRBJ1-1; D is possibly TRBD1 (5 bases). V lost 5 bases, J lost 9 bases, and 13 bases lay in between. This CDR3 comprises 12 residues. Germline CDR1 reads SEHNR; CDR2 reads FQNEAQ (reference sequence). CDR3 sequence (DNA): TGTGCCAGCAGCCCTACGGGACTCCAAGCTTTCTTT. This gives the protein CASSPTGLQAFF.

The chain recombines TRBV6-1 with TRBJ2-1; D call uncertain. The germline V gene has CDR1 MNHNS and CDR2 SASEGT. This CDR3 spans 13 amino acids. V lost 5 bases and J 8 bases, leaving 13 bases between the germline ends. The CDR3 reads CASSLSVKDEQFF. CDR3 nucleotides: TGTGCCAGCAGTCTGTCGGTAAAGGATGAGCAGTTCTTC.

J is TRBJ1-2 and V is TRBV16; D uncertain. CDR1 is KGHSY and CDR2 is FQNENV in the germline V gene. The V and J ends lost 7 bases and 8 bases respectively, with 23 bases between them. This CDR3 contains 15 residues. The CDR3 loop is CASNPSGVGSGGYTF. The CDR3 DNA reads TGTGCCAGCAACCCGTCCGGGGTCGGGAGCGGGGGCTACACCTTC.

The rearrangement joins TRBV5-1 to TRBJ2-7; a weak D match, TRBD2 (6 bases). Trimming took 0 bases from V and 3 from J, leaving 10 bases between them. The CDR3 length is 14 residues. The germline V gene encodes CDR1 SGHRS and CDR2 YFSETQ. The DNA for the CDR3 is TGCGCCAGCAGCTTGGGGCCGGGAGACTACGAGCAGTACTTC. Translating gives CASSLGPGDYEQYF.